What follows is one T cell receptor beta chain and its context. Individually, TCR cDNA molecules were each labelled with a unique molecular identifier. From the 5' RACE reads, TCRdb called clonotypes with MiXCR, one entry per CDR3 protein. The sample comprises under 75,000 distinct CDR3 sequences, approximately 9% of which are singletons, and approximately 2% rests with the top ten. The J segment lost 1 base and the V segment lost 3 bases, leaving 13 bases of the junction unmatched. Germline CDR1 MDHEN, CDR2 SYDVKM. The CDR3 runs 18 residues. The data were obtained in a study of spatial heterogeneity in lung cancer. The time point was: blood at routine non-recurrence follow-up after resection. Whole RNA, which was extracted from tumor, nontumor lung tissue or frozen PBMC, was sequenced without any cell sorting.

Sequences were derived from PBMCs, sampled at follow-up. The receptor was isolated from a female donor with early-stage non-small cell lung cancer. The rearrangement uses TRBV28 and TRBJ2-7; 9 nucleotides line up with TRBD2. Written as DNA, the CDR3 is TGTGCCAGCAGTTTTTCCCTATTAATAGCGGGAGCATCCTACGAGCAGTACTTC. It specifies CASSFSLLIAGASYEQYF.